These 8 T cell receptor beta chains originate from one sample sequenced in a study of response to subunit inactivated influenza vaccine. TCRdb reanalysed the RT-PCR reads using MiXCR and keeps one entry per CDR3 protein. The table records about 520,000 distinct CDR3 sequences, about 10% of them present only once. The sample was PBMCs from blood, taken roughly 47 days after vaccination. The receptors here all came from a man aged 50-59 years who received an inactivated influenza vaccine.

The rearrangement links TRBV12-3 or TRBV12-4 to TRBJ2-1; a possible D gene is TRBD1 (6 bases). CDR3 size: 16 residues. Trimming removed 1 base at V and 4 bases at J, with 14 bases between. Here the CDR3 DNA reads TGTGCCAGCAGTTTAGTTGGATACAGGGTTTACAATGAGCAGTTCTTC. Translating gives CASSLVGYRVYNEQFF.

The V gene is TRBV24-1, the J gene TRBJ2-7, with D tentatively TRBD1 (5 bases). V lost 4 bases and J 1 base, leaving 16 bases between the germline ends. Germline CDR1 is KGHDR and CDR2 is SFDVKD. CDR3 length equals 16 residues. The CDR3 DNA sequence: TGTGCCACCAGTGACTCCATCAGGGTAGAGTCCTACGAGCAGTACTTC. Encoded protein: CATSDSIRVESYEQYF.

CDR3 amino acids: CASSLAGASDTQYF. The CDR3 nucleotides are TGTGCCAGCAGTTTAGCGGGGGCGTCAGATACGCAGTATTTT. V is TRBV12-3 or TRBV12-4 and J is TRBJ2-3; D is perhaps TRBD1 (6 bases). The V end was cut by 0 bases, the J end by 4 bases, with 8 bases between. The CDR3 is 14 residues long.

This clonotype was observed a handful of times. V gene TRBV6-5 combines with J gene TRBJ1-1; D unresolved. Looked up from germline, CDR1 is MNHEY and CDR2 is SVGAGI. V gave up 2 bases and J gave up 2 bases, with 6 bases separating them. The CDR3 consists of 13 residues. This CDR3 reads CASSYEGNTEAFF. Written as DNA, the CDR3 is TGTGCCAGCAGTTACGAGGGTAACACTGAAGCTTTCTTT.

V gene TRBV3-1 combines with J gene TRBJ2-7; TRBD2 might be the D (6 bases). Germline CDR1 LGHDT, CDR2 YNNKEL (reference sequence). The germline V and J ends were trimmed by 6 bases and 4 bases, with 16 bases remaining between them. The CDR3 sequence is 14 residues long. CDR3 in DNA: TGTGCCAGCAGTTCCGGGATGCGGGGTTACGAGCAGTACTTC. As protein: CASSSGMRGYEQYF.

This clonotype was seen more than once but under ten times. The rearrangement links TRBV10-3 to TRBJ1-4; 7 bases are a match to TRBD1. CDR1 and CDR2 from the germline V gene are ENHRY and SYGVKD. J was trimmed by 3 bases and V by 6 bases; bases with no gene match: 7. The CDR3 spans 15 residues. In DNA form, the CDR3 reads TGTGCCATCAGGACAGGGAAGACGGCTAATGAAAAACTGTTTTTT. Amino acid sequence: CAIRTGKTANEKLFF.

This clonotype has just a few counts. The chain is built from TRBV6-1 and TRBJ1-2; 7 nucleotides line up with TRBD1. Germline V CDR1 and CDR2: MNHNS, SASEGT. With 6 bases clipped from V and 5 bases from J, the junction kept 12 bases outside the gene matches. The CDR3 contains 15 residues. The CDR3 region is CASSPPTGELYGYTF. CDR3 coding DNA: TGTGCCAGCAGCCCCCCTACAGGGGAGTTATATGGCTACACCTTC.

The chain is built from TRBV3-1 and TRBJ2-4, with D perhaps TRBD1 (5 bases). The CDR3 is 12 amino acids. V gave up 4 bases and J gave up 8 bases, with 9 bases separating them. The germline CDR1 and CDR2 sequences are LGHDT and YNNKEL (reference sequence). For the CDR3, the DNA is TGTGCCAGCAGCCGGGGCTTGGACATTCAGTACTTC. Translated: CASSRGLDIQYF.